The entry below describes one TCR beta chain. Its antigen is currently unknown. The sample is drawn from a study of OX40 agonist ivuxolimab in advanced cancers. The CDR3 consists of 13 residues. Trimming left V 0 bases short and J 6 bases short, with 10 bases between. Germline V gives CDR1 SGHRS, CDR2 YFSETQ. Profiling relied on immunoSEQ multiplex PCR, and the TCRdb table lists in-frame clones only, not all of them. The repertoire holds some 77,000 clones, 85% to 90% seen once, with 2% to 2.5% in the top ten. Study-wide findings and caveats: The specificity for antigen of the expanded peripheral T cells was not determined.

This chain connects TRBV5-1 to TRBJ2-7, with no clear D. The origin of this receptor is an adult with an advanced solid tumor such as melanoma, head and neck, liver or kidney cancer. Material: CD4+ or CD8+ T cells sorted from blood, obtained in a trial of the OX40 agonist ivuxolimab. CDR3 region: CASSLVVSLEQYF. The DNA of the CDR3 is TGCGCCAGCAGCTTGGTGGTTAGTCTCGAGCAGTACTTC. Using reference TRBV5-1 and TRBJ2-7 for the parts outside the CDR3, the full variable domain is KAGVTQTPRYLIKTRGQQVTLSCSPISGHRSVSWYQQTPGQGLQFLFEYFSETQRNKGNFPGRFSGRQFSNSRSEMNVSTLELGDSALYLCASSLVVSLEQYFGPGTRLTVT.